The 9 T cell receptor beta chains below were found in one sample sequenced in a study of OX40 agonist ivuxolimab in advanced cancers. The table came from immunoSEQ multiplex PCR; TCRdb's copy has only in-frame clones and leaves some out. The sample has about 16,000 clones; approximately 83% are singletons. The specimen was CD4+ or CD8+ T cells sorted from blood, collected in a trial of the OX40 agonist ivuxolimab. Receptor source: an adult with an advanced solid tumor such as melanoma, head and neck, liver or kidney cancer.

This chain connects TRBV9 to TRBJ1-4; D remains ambiguous. CDR3 length: 14 residues. CDR1 and CDR2 (germline): SGDLS, YYNGEE. The V gene lost 5 bases and the J gene lost 4 bases, with 12 bases spanning the gap. The CDR3 DNA reads TGTGCCAGCAGTGCCGGAGAGGTTAATGAAAAACTGTTTTTT. Protein: CASSAGEVNEKLFF.

The V and J genes are TRBV18 and TRBJ2-5, with 15 bases aligning to TRBD2. The CDR3 has 15 residues. CDR1 KGHSH and CDR2 LQKENI come from the germline V gene. The V segment lost 6 bases and the J segment 5 bases; nucleotides outside the gene matches: 4. The CDR3 sequence is CASSPGLAGGETQYF. DNA of the CDR3: TGTGCCAGCTCTCCCGGACTAGCGGGAGGGGAGACCCAGTACTTC.

The chain joins TRBV9 to TRBJ2-1, with D perhaps being TRBD1 or TRBD2 (5 bases each). There are 15 residues in the CDR3. The germline V gene encodes CDR1 SGDLS and CDR2 YYNGEE. V gave up 0 bases and J gave up 3 bases, with 10 bases separating them. The CDR3 loop is CASSVEFGGYNEQFF. CDR3 sequence (DNA): TGTGCCAGCAGCGTAGAGTTTGGGGGCTACAATGAGCAGTTCTTC.

This clone was found a few times. The rearrangement joins TRBV27 to TRBJ2-3; 7 bases fit TRBD2. This CDR3 is 15 amino acids long. Trimming removed 3 bases from V and 2 bases from J; junction bases left unmatched: 5. In germline, CDR1 is MNHEY, CDR2 SMNVEV (reference sequence). For the CDR3, the DNA is TGTGCCAGCAGTTTTGCTAGCGGTCCCACAGATACGCAGTATTTT. It translates to CASSFASGPTDTQYF.

The chain links TRBV7-2 to TRBJ2-7, with a possible D match to TRBD1 (5 bases). Trimming stripped 5 bases from V and 3 bases from J, with 14 bases between. The CDR3 length is 14 residues. The V gene's germline CDR1 is SGHTA and CDR2 FQGNSA. CDR3 in DNA: TGTGCCAGCAGCCATGACAGTAGTAGCTACGAGCAGTACTTC. The encoded protein is CASSHDSSSYEQYF.

The chain joins TRBV19 to TRBJ2-1, with D possibly matching TRBD2 (5 bases). Germline loops: CDR1 LNHDA, CDR2 SQIVND (reference sequence). The CDR3 contains 14 residues. V lost 3 bases and J 9 bases, leaving 15 bases between the germline ends. DNA of the CDR3: TGTGCCAGTAGTATCGGGGTTGGAGCTAGTGAGCAGTTCTTC. This encodes CASSIGVGASEQFF.

The J gene is TRBJ2-3, the V gene TRBV27, with TRBD2 matching 12 bases. CDR3 size: 15 residues. V shed 1 base, J shed 9 bases, and the junction held 5 bases outside the gene matches. Germline V gene sequence: CDR1 MNHEY, CDR2 SMNVEV (reference sequence). The CDR3 spells CASSLLGLAGNTQYF. Here the CDR3 DNA reads TGTGCCAGCAGTTTATTGGGACTAGCGGGTAACACGCAGTATTTT.

This clone is a singleton in its sample. The V call is TRBV9, the J call TRBJ2-1; D may be TRBD1 or TRBD2 (5 bases each). The CDR3 runs to 15 residues. Trimming shortened V by 3 bases and J by 0 bases, and 10 bases separated the two germline ends. In germline, CDR1 is SGDLS, CDR2 YYNGEE. CDR3 in amino acids: CASSGPGTSYNEQFF. The DNA of the CDR3 is TGTGCCAGCAGCGGTCCCGGGACCTCCTACAATGAGCAGTTCTTC.

The rearrangement joins TRBV4-2 to TRBJ2-7, with TRBD1 as a possible D gene (5 bases). Looked up from germline, CDR1 is LGHNA and CDR2 is YNFKEQ. The CDR3 is made up of 15 amino acids. V was shortened by 0 bases and J by 3 bases, with 12 bases between the two germline ends. The CDR3 spells CASSQDFQGGYEQYF. The CDR3 nucleotides are TGTGCCAGCAGCCAAGATTTCCAGGGTGGCTACGAGCAGTACTTC.